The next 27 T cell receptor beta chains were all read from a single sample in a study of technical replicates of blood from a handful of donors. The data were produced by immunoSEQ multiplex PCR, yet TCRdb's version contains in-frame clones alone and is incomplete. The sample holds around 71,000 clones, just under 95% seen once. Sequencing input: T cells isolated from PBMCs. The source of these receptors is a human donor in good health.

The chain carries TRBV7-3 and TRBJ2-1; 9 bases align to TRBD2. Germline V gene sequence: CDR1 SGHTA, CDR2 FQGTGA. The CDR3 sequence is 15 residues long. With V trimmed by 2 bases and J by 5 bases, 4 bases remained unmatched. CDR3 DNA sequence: TGTGCCAGCAGCTTATCGCCTAGCGGGAACAATGAGCAGTTCTTC. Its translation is CASSLSPSGNNEQFF. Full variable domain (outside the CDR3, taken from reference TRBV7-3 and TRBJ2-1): GAGVSQTPSNKVTEKGKYVELRCDPISGHTALYWYRQSLGQGPEFLIYFQGTGAADDSGLPNDRFFAVRPEGSVSTLKIQRTERGDSAVYLCASSLSPSGNNEQFFGPGTRLTVL.

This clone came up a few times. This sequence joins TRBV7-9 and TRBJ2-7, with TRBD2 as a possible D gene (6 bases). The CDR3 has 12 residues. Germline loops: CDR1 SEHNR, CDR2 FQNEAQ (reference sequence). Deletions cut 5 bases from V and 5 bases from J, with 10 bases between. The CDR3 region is CASSPTSNEQYF. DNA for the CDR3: TGTGCCAGCAGCCCAACTAGCAACGAGCAGTACTTC.

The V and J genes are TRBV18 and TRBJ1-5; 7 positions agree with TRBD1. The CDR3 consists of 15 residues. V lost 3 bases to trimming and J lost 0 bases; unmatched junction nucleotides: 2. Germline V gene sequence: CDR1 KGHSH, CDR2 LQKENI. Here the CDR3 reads CASSPRDSSNQPQHF. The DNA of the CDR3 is TGTGCCAGCTCACCCCGGGACAGTAGCAATCAGCCCCAGCATTTT.

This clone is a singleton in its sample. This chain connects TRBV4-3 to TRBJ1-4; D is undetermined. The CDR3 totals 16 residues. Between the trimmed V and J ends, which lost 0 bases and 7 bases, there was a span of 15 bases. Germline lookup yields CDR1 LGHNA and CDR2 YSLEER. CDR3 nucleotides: TGCGCCAGCAGCCAAGAATTCCGGACTGAACTTGAAAAACTGTTTTTT. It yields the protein CASSQEFRTELEKLFF.

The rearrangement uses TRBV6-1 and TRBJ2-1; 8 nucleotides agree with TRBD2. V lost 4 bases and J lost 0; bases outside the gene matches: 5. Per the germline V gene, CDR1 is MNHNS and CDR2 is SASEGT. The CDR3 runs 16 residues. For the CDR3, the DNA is TGTGCCAGCAGTGGTATAGCGGGAAGCTCCTACAATGAGCAGTTCTTC. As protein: CASSGIAGSSYNEQFF.

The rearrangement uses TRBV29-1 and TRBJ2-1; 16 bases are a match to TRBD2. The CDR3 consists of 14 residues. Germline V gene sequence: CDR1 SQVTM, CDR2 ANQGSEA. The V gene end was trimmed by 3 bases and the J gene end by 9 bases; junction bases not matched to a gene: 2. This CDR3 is CSVDGTSGGVEQFF. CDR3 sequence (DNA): TGCAGCGTTGATGGGACTAGCGGGGGGGTTGAGCAGTTCTTC.

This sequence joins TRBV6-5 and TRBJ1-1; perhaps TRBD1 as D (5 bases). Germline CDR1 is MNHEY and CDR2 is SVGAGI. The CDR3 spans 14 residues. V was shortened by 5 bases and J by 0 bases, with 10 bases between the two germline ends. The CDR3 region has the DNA TGTGCCAGCAGTCAGGGAATAATGAACACTGAAGCTTTCTTT. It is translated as CASSQGIMNTEAFF.

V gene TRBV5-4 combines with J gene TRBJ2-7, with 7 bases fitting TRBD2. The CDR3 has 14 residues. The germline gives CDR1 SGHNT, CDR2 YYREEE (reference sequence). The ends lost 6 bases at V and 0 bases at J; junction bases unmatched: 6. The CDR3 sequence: CASNPGGSSYEQYF. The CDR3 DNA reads TGTGCCAGCAACCCGGGCGGGAGCTCCTACGAGCAGTACTTC. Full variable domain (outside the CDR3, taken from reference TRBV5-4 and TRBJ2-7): ETGVTQSPTHLIKTRGQQVTLRCSSQSGHNTVSWYQQALGQGPQFIFQYYREEENGRGNFPPRFSGLQFPNYSSELNVNALELDDSALYLCASNPGGSSYEQYFGPGTRLTVT.

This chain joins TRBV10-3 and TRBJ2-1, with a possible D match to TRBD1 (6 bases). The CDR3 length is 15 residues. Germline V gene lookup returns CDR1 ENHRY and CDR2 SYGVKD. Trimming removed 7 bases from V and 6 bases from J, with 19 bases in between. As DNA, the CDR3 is TGTGCCATCATTCGATGGACAGTATTAGGCAATGAGCAGTTCTTC. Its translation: CAIIRWTVLGNEQFF.

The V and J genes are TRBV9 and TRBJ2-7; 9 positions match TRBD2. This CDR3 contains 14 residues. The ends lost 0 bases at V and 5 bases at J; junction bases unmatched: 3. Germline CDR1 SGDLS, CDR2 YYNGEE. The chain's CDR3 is CASSVEASGDEQYF. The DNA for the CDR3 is TGTGCCAGCAGCGTAGAGGCTAGCGGGGACGAGCAGTACTTC.

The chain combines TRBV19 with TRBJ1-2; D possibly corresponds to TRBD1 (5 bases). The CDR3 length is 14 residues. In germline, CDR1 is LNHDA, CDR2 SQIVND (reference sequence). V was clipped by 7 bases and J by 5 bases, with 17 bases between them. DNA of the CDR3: TGTGCCAGTAACCTCGACAGTGAAGGGTATGGCTACACCTTC. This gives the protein CASNLDSEGYGYTF.

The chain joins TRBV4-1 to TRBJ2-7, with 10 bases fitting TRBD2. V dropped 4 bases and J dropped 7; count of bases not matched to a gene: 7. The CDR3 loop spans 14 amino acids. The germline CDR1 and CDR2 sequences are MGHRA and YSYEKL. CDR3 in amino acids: CASSPAATSGEQYF. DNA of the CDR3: TGCGCCAGCAGCCCGGCGGCGACTAGCGGGGAGCAGTACTTC.

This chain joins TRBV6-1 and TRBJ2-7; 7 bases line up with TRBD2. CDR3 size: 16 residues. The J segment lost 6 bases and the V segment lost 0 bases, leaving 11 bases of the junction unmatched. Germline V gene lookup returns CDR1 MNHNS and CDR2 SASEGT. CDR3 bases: TGTGCCAGCAGTGAAGCCGCGACTAGCTCGTATTCCGAGCAGTACTTC. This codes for CASSEAATSSYSEQYF.

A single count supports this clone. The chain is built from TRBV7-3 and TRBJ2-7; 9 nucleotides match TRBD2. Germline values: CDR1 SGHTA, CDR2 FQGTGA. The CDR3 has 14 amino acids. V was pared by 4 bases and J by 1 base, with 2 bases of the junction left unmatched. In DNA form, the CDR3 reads TGTGCCAGCAGCTCCCTAGCGGGATCCTACGAGCAGTACTTC. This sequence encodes CASSSLAGSYEQYF. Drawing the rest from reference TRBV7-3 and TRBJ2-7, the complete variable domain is GAGVSQTPSNKVTEKGKYVELRCDPISGHTALYWYRQSLGQGPEFLIYFQGTGAADDSGLPNDRFFAVRPEGSVSTLKIQRTERGDSAVYLCASSSLAGSYEQYFGPGTRLTVT.

Written as DNA, the CDR3 is TGTGCCAGCAGCTTTTATCAGGGGACAGCGAACACTGAAGCTTTCTTT. Amino acid sequence: CASSFYQGTANTEAFF. V is TRBV7-9 and J is TRBJ1-1, with TRBD1 matching 7 bases. The V segment lost 3 bases and the J segment 1 base; nucleotides outside the gene matches: 8. The CDR3 covers 16 residues. Germline loops: CDR1 SEHNR, CDR2 FQNEAQ (reference sequence).

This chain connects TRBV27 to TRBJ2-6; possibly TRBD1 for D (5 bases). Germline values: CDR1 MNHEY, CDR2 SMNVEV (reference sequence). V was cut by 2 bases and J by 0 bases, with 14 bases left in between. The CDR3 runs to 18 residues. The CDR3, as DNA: TGTGCCAGCAGTTTAGTCCGCTCGACAGCCTCTGGGGCCAACGTCCTGACTTTC. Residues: CASSLVRSTASGANVLTF.

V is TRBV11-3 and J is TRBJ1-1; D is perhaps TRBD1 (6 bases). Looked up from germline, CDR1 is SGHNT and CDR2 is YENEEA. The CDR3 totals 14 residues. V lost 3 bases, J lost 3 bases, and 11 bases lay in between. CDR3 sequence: CASSLRGHYTEAFF. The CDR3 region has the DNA TGTGCCAGCAGCTTGCGGGGGCATTACACTGAAGCTTTCTTT.

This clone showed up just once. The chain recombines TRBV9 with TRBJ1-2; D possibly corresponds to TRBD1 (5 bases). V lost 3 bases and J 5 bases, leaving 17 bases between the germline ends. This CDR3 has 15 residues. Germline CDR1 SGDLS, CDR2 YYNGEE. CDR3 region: CASSAFDQGGYGYTF. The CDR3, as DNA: TGTGCCAGCAGCGCCTTTGATCAGGGAGGGTATGGCTACACCTTC. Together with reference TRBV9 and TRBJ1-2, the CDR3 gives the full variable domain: DSGVTQTPKHLITATGQRVTLRCSPRSGDLSVYWYQQSLDQGLQFLIQYYNGEERAKGNILERFSAQQFPDLHSELNLSSLELGDSALYFCASSAFDQGGYGYTFGSGTRLTVV.

The CDR3, as DNA: TGTGCCAGCAGTTTGGGGGAGGGTGTAAAACTGTTTTTT. The encoded protein is CASSLGEGVKLFF. The genes are TRBV28 and TRBJ1-4, with D possibly TRBD1 on 5 matching bases. V was clipped by 3 bases and J by 10 bases, with 12 bases between them. CDR3 size: 13 residues. Germline assignment: CDR1 MDHEN and CDR2 SYDVKM.

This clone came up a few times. CDR3 in amino acids: CASSLSTEAFF. As DNA, the CDR3 is TGTGCCAGCAGCTTGTCTACTGAAGCTTTCTTT. V and J are TRBV5-6 and TRBJ1-1; D unclear. The CDR3 totals 11 residues. Germline V gives CDR1 SGHDT, CDR2 YYEEEE. V gave up 1 base and J gave up 5 bases, with 3 bases separating them.

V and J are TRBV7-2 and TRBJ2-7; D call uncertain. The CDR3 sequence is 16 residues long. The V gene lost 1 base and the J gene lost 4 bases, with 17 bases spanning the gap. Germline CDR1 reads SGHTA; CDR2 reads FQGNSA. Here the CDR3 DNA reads TGTGCCAGCAGCTTAGGCTGGGCCTCAAGAGTATACGAGCAGTACTTC. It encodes CASSLGWASRVYEQYF.

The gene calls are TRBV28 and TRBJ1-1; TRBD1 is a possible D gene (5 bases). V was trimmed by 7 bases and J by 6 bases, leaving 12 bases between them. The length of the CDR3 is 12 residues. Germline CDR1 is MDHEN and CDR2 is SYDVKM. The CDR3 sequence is CASKQGSAEAFF. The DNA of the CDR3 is TGTGCCAGCAAGCAGGGTTCCGCTGAAGCTTTCTTT. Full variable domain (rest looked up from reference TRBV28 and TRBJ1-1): DVKVTQSSRYLVKRTGEKVFLECVQDMDHENMFWYRQDPGLGLRLIYFSYDVKMKEKGDIPEGYSVSREKKERFSLILESASTNQTSMYLCASKQGSAEAFFGQGTRLTVV.

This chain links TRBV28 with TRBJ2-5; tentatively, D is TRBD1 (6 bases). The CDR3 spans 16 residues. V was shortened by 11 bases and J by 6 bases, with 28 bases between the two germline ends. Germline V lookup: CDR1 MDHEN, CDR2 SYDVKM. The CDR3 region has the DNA TGTGCCTCCGACCAGGCAGGGGATTCTAGTTTGAAGACCCAGTACTTC. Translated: CASDQAGDSSLKTQYF. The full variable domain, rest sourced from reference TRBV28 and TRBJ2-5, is DVKVTQSSRYLVKRTGEKVFLECVQDMDHENMFWYRQDPGLGLRLIYFSYDVKMKEKGDIPEGYSVSREKKERFSLILESASTNQTSMYLCASDQAGDSSLKTQYFGPGTRLLVL.

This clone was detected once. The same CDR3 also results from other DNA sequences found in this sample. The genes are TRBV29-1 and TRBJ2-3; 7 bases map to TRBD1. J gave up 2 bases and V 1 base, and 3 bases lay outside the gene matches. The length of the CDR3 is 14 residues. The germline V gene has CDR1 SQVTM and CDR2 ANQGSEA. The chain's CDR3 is CSVEGQGYTDTQYF. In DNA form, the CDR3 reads TGCAGCGTTGAAGGACAGGGTTACACAGATACGCAGTATTTT.

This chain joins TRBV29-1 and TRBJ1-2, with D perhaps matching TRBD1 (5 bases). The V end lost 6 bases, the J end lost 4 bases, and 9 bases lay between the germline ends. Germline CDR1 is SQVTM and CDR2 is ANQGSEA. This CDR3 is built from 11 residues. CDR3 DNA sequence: TGCAGCGTACGACAGCCCTATGGCTACACCTTC. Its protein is CSVRQPYGYTF.

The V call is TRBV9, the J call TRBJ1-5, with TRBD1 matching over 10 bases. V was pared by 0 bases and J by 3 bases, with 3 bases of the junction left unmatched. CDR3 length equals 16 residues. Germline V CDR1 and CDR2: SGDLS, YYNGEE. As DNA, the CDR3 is TGTGCCAGCAGCGTAGGCGGGACAGGGGTCAATCAGCCCCAGCATTTT. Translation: CASSVGGTGVNQPQHF.

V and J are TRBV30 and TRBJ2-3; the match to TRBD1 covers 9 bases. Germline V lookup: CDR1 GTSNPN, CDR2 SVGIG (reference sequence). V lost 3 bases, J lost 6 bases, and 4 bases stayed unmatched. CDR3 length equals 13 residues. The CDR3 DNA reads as TGTGCCTGGAGGGGACAGGGCCCCGATACGCAGTATTTT. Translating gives CAWRGQGPDTQYF.